This TCR beta chain is from a study of identifying expanded T cells in peripheral blood. The assay was immunoSEQ multiplex PCR, and TCRdb's table has in-frame clones only and misses some. Altogether 100,000 to 150,000 clones are present, approximately 86% being singletons, with the ten largest covering approximately 8%. The source is a person between 18 and 75 years old in good health. The sample comprised blood.

The CDR3 region is CASSLRGQGSQETQYF. As DNA, the CDR3 is TGCGCCAGCAGCTTGAGAGGGCAGGGGAGCCAAGAGACCCAGTACTTC. The rearrangement links TRBV5-1 to TRBJ2-5, with a tentative D call TRBD1 (6 bases). This CDR3 comprises 16 residues. The ends were cut back, 1 base at V and 1 base at J, with 14 bases in the middle. CDR1 and CDR2 (germline): SGHRS, YFSETQ.